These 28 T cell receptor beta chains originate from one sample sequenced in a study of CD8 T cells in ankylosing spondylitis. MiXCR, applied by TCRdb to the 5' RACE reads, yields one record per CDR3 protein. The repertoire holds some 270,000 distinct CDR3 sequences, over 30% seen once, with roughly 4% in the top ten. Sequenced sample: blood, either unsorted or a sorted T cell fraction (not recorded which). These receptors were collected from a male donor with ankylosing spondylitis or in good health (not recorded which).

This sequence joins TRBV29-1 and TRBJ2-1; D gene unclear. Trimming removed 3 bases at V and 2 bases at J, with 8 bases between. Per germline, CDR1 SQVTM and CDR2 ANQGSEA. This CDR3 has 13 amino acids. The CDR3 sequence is CSVDRVAYNEQFF. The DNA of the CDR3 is TGCAGCGTTGATAGGGTTGCCTACAATGAGCAGTTCTTC.

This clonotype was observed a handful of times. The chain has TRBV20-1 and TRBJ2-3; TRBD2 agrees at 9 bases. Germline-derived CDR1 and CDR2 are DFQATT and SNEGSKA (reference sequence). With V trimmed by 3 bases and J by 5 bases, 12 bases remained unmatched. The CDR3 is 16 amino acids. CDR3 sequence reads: CSARGMAGGPGDTQYF. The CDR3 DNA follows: TGCAGTGCTAGGGGGATGGCGGGGGGGCCGGGAGATACGCAGTATTTT.

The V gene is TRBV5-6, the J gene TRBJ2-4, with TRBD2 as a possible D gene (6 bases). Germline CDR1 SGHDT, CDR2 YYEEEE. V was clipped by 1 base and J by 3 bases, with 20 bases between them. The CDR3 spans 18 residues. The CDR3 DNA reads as TGTGCCAGCAGCTTGACGCGTACGGTCGGACTACACAAAAACATTCAGTACTTC. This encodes CASSLTRTVGLHKNIQYF.

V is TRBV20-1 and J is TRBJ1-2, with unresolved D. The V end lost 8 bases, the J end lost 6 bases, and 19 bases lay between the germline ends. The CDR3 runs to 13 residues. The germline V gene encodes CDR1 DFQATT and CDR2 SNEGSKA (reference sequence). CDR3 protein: CSSSTGDVNGYTF. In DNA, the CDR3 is TGCAGTTCCTCGACGGGCGACGTGAATGGCTACACCTTC.

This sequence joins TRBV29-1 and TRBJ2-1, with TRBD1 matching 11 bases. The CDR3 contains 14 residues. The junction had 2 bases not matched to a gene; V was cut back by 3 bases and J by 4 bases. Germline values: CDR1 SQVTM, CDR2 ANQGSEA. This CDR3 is CSVDGTGGYNEQFF. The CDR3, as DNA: TGCAGCGTTGATGGGACAGGGGGTTACAATGAGCAGTTCTTC.

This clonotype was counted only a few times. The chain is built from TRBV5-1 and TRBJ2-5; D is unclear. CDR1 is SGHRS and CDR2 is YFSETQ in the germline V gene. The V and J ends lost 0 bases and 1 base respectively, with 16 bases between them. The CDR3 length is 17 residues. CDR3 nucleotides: TGCGCCAGCAGCTTGGCTACTGGGAATACCCTCCAAGAGACCCAGTACTTC. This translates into CASSLATGNTLQETQYF.

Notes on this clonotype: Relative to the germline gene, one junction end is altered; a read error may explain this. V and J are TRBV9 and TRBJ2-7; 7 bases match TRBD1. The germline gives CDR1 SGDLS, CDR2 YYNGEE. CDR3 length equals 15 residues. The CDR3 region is CASSVTGSSSSEQYF. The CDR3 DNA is TGTGCCAGCAGCGTGACAGGGTCCTCCTCCTCCGAGCAGTACTTC.

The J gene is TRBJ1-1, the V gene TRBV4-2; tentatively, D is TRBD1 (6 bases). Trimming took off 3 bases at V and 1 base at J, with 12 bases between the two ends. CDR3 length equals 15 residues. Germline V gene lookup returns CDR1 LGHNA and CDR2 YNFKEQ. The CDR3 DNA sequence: TGTGCCAGCAGCCAGGACAGCGGGGAGAACACTGAAGCTTTCTTT. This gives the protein CASSQDSGENTEAFF.

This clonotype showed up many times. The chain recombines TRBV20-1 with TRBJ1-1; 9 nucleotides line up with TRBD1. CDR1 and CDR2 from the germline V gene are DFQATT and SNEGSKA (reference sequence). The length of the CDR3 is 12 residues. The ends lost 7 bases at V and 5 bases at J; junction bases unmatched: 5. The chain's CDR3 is CSVTQGATEAFF. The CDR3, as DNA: TGCAGTGTTACACAGGGGGCGACTGAAGCTTTCTTT.

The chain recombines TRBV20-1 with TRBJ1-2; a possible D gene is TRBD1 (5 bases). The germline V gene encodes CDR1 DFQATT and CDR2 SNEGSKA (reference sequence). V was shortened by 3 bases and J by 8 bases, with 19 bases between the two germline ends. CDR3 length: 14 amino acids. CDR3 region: CSARTQGLVGGYTF. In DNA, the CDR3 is TGCAGTGCTAGGACCCAGGGCTTAGTTGGGGGCTACACCTTC.

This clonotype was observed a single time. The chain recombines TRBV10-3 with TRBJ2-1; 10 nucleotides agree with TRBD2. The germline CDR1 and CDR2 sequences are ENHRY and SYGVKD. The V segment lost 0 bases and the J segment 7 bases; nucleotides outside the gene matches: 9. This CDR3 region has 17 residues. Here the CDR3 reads CAISESRAGGLLNEQFF. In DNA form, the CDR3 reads TGTGCCATCAGTGAGTCGCGAGCGGGGGGGCTTTTGAATGAGCAGTTCTTC.

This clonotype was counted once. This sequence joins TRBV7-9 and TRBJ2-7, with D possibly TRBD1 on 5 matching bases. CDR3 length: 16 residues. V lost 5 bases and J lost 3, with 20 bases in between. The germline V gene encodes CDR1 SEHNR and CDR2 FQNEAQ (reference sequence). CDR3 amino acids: CASSLFTDSVNYEQYF. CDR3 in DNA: TGTGCCAGCAGCCTTTTTACCGACAGCGTTAACTACGAGCAGTACTTC.

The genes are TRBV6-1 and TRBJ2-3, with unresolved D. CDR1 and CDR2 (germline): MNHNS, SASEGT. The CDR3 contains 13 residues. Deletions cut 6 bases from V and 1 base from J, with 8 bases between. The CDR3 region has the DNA TGTGCCAGCAGAGACCCAGGCACAGATACGCAGTATTTT. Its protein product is CASRDPGTDTQYF.

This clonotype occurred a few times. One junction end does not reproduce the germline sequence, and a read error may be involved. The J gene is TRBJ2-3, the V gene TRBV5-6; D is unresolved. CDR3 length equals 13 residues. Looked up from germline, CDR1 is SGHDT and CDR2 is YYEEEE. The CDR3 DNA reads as TGTGCCAGCAGCTTGCATCTCGCAGATACGCAGTACTTT. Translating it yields CASSLHLADTQYF. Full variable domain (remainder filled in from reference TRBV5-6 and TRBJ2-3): DAGVTQSPTHLIKTRGQQVTLRCSPKSGHDTVSWYQQALGQGPQFIFQYYEEEERQRGNFPDRFSGHQFPNYSSELNVNALLLGDSALYLCASSLHLADTQYFGPGTRLTVL.

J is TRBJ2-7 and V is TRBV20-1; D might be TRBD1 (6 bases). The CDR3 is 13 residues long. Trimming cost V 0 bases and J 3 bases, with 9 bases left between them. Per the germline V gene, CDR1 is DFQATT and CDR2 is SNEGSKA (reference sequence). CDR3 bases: TGCAGTGCTAGAGATACCAGGGGCTACGAGCAGTACTTC. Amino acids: CSARDTRGYEQYF.

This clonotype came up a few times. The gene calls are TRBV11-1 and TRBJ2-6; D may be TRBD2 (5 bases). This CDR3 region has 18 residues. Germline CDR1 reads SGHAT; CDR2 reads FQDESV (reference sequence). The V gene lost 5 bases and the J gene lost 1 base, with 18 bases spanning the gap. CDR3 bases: TGTGCCAGCAGCGGGAGTGGGATAGTTCGTTCTGGGGCCAACGTCCTGACTTTC. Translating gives CASSGSGIVRSGANVLTF.

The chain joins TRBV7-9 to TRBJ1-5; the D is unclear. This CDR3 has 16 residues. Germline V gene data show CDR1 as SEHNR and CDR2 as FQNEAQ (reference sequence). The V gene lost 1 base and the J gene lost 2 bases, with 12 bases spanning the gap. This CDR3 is CASSLVGNRGNQPQHF. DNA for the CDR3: TGTGCCAGCAGCTTAGTCGGAAACCGGGGCAATCAGCCCCAGCATTTT.

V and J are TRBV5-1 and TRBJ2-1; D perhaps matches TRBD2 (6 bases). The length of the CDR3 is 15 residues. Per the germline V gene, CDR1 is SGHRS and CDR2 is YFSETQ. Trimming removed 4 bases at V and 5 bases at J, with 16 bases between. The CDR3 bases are TGCGCCAGCAGCCAGGAGGCGGGACTGGACAATGAGCAGTTCTTC. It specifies CASSQEAGLDNEQFF.

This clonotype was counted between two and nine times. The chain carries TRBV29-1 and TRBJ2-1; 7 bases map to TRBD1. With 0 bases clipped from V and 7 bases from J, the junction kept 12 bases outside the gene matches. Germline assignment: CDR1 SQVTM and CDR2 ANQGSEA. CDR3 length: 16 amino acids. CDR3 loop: CSVEDDRGPYTNEQFF. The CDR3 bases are TGCAGCGTTGAAGATGATAGGGGGCCCTATACGAATGAGCAGTTCTTC.

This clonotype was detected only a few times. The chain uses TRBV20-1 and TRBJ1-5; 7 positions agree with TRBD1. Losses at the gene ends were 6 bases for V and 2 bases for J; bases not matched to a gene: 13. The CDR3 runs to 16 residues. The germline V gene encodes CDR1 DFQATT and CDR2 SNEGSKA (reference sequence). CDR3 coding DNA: TGCAGTGCGACTATCGGGACAGCCAAAGGCAATCAGCCCCAGCATTTT. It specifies CSATIGTAKGNQPQHF.

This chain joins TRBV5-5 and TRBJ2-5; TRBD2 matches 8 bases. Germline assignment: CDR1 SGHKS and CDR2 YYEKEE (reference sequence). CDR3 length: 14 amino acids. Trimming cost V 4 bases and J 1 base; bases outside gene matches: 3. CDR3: CASSHTSGQETQYF. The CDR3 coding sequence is TGTGCCAGCAGCCACACTAGCGGCCAAGAGACCCAGTACTTC.

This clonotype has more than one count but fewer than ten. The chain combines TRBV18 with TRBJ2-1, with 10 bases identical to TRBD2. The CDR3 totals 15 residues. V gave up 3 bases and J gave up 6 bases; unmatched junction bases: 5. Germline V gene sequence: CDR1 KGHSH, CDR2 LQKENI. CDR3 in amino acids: CASSPGASGSNEQFF. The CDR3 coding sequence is TGTGCCAGCTCACCGGGGGCTAGCGGGAGCAATGAGCAGTTCTTC.

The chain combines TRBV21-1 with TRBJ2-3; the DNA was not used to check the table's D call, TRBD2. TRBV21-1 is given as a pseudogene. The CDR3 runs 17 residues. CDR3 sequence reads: CASSKTPLAGGPDTQYF. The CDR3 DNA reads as TGTGCCAGCAGCAAAACGCCACTAGCGGGGGGCCCAGATACGCAGTATTTT.

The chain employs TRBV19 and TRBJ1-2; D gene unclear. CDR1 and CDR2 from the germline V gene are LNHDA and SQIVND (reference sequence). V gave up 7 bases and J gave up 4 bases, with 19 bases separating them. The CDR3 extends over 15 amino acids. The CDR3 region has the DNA TGTGCCAGTATGGGAACCGAACAGACCCGCTATGGCTACACCTTC. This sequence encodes CASMGTEQTRYGYTF.

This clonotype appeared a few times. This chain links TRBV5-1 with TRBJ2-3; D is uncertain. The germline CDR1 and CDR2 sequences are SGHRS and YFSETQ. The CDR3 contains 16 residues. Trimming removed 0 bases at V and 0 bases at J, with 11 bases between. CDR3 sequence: CASSLANRASTDTQYF. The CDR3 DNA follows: TGCGCCAGCAGCTTGGCCAATAGGGCTAGCACAGATACGCAGTATTTT.

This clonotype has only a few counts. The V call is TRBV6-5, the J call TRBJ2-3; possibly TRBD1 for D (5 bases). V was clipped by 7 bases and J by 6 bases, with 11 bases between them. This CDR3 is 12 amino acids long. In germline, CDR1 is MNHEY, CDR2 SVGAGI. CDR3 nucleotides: TGTGCCAGCACCACAGGCATGGATACGCAGTATTTT. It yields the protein CASTTGMDTQYF.

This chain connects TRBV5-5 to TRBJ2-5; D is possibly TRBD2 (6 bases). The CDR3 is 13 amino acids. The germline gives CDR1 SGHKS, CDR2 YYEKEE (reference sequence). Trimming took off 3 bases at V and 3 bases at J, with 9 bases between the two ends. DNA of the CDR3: TGTGCCAGCAGCTACGGGAGTGAAGAGACCCAGTACTTC. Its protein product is CASSYGSEETQYF.

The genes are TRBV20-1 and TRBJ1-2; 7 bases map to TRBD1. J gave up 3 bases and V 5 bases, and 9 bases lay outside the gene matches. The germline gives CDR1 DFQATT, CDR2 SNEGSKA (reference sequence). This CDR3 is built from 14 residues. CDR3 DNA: TGCAGTGCTGCCCCGACAGGGCTACACTATGGCTACACCTTC. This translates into CSAAPTGLHYGYTF.